This note documents a single T cell receptor beta chain sequence. Its target antigen remains unknown. The record has no base qualities; no much larger clone is one base away. The data were obtained in a study of radiotherapy plus CTLA-4 blockade in lung cancer (dated by TCRdb to 2017 to 2018). About the study as a whole: Among enrolled patients, 15% to 20% had an objective response and 30% to 35% reached disease control. Here is what the overall study found, with its caveats: Early dynamic changes in blood T cell clones, together with increased serum interferon-beta after radiation, were reported as the strongest predictors of response. TCR clones derived from tumors expanded in peripheral blood after treatment with radiotherapy and ipilimumab.

The study tested focal radiation therapy combined with CTLA-4 blockade (ipilimumab) in patients with chemo-refractory metastatic non-small-cell lung cancer. The library was generated by the immunoSEQ multiplex PCR assay. Held by TCRdb, this immuneACCESS table contains in-frame sequences only and omits some clones. Under half of the omission traces to an unresolved V gene where checked; the cause of the rest is unknown. For this sample the table gives about 78,000 clones, of which approximately 84% were detected only once. The top ten clonotypes cover just over 2% of the sample. CDR1 is given as MDHEN and CDR2 as SYDVKM, both from the germline V gene. Including cysteine and phenylalanine, the CDR3 has 12 amino acids. This entry keeps only the CDR3 DNA: 36 bases, framed from base 1. Trimming removed 7 bases from V and 5 bases from J; the gene matches leave 5 bases unexplained.

This TCR was sampled from a human donor with non-small cell lung cancer who had a partial response to radiotherapy plus ipilimumab. This sequence uses TRBV28 and TRBJ2-7; 7 bases in the middle match TRBD2. The sequences come from peripheral blood, collected from a patient treated with radiotherapy plus ipilimumab. The CDR3 is CASNHGGDEQYF. The bases are TGTGCCAGCAACCATGGGGGGGACGAGCAGTACTTC.